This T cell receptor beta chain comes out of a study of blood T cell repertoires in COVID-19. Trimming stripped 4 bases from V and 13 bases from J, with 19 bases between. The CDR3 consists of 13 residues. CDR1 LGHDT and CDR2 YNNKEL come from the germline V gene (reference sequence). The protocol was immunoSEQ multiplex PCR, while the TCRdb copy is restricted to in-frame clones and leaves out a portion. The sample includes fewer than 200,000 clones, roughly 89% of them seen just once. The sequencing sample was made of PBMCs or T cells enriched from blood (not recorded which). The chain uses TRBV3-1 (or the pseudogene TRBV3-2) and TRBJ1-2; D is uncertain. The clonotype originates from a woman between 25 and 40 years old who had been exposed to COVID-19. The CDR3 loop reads CASSRISGVRGTF. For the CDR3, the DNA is TGTGCCAGCAGCCGGATAAGCGGGGTTCGGGGCACCTTC.